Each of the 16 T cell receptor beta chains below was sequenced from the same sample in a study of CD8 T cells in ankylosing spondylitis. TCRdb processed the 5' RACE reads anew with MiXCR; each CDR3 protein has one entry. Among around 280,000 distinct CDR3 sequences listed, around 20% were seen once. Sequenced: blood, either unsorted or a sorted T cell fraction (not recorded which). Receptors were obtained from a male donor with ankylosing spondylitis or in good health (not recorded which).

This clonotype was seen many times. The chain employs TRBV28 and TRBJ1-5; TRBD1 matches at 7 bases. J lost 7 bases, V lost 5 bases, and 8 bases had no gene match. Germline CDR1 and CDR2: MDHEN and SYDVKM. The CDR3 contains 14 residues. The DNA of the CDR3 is TGTGCCAGCAGTACTCGACAGGGTGGGCAGCCCCAGCATTTT. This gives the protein CASSTRQGGQPQHF.

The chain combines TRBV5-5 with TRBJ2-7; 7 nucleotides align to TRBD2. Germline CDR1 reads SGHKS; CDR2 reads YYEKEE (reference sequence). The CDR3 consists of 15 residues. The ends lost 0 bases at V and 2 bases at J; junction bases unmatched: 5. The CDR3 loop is CASSLGLAVTYEQYV. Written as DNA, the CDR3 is TGTGCCAGCAGCTTGGGGCTAGCGGTGACCTACGAGCAGTACGTC.

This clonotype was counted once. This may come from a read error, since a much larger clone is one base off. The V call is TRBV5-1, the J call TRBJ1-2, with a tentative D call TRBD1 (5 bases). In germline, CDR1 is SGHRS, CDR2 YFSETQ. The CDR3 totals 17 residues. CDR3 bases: TGCGCCAGCAGCTTTGATTTAGCGGGACCGAGGATGAATGGCCACACCTTC. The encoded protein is CASSFDLAGPRMNGHTF.

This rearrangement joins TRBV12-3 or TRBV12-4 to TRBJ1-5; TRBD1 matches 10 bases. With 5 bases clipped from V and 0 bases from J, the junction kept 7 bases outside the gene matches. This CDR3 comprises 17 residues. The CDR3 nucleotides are TGTGCCAGCAGTCTAGAGACAGGGGGCTATAGCAATCAGCCCCAGCATTTT. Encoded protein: CASSLETGGYSNQPQHF.

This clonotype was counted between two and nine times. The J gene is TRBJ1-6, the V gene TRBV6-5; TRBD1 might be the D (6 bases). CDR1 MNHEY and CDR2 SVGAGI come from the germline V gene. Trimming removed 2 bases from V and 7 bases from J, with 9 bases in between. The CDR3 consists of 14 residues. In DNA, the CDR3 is TGTGCCAGCAGTTACAGGGGGAGGAATTCACCCCTCCACTTT. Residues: CASSYRGRNSPLHF.

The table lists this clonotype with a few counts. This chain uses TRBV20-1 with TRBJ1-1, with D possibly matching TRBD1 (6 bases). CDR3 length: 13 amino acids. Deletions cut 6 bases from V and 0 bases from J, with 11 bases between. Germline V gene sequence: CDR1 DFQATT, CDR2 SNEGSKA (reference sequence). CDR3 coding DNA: TGCAGTGCCAGGGGACCGGTGAACACTGAAGCTTTCTTT. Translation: CSARGPVNTEAFF.

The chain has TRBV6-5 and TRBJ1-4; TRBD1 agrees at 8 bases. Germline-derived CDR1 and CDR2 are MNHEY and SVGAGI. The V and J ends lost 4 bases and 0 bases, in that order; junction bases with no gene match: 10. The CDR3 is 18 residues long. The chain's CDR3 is CASSSQGDEDATNEKLFF. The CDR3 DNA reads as TGTGCCAGCAGTTCACAGGGGGATGAGGATGCAACTAATGAAAAACTGTTTTTT.

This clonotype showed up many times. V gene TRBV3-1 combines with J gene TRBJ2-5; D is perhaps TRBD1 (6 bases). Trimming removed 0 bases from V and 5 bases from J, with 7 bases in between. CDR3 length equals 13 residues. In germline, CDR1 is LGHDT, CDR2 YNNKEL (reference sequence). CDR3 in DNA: TGTGCCAGCAGCCAAGACAGGGGTGAGACCCAGTACTTC. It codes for CASSQDRGETQYF.

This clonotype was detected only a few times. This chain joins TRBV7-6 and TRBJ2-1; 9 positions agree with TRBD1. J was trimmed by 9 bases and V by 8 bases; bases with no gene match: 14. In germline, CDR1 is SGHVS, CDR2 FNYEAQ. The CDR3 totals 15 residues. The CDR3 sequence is CASVLRTGAEGEQFF. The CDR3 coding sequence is TGTGCCAGCGTACTTCGGACAGGGGCCGAAGGTGAGCAGTTCTTC.

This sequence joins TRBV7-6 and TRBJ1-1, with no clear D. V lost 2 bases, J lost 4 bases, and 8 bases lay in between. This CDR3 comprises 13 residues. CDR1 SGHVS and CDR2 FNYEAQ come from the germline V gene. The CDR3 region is CASSLKIGTEAFF. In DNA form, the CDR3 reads TGTGCCAGCAGCTTAAAGATTGGCACTGAAGCTTTCTTT.

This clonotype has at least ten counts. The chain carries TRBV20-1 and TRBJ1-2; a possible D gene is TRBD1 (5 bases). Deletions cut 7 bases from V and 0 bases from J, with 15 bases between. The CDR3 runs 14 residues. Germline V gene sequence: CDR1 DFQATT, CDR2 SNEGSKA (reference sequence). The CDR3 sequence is CSGGTQAPNYGYTF. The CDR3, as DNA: TGCAGTGGGGGGACGCAGGCTCCTAACTATGGCTACACCTTC.

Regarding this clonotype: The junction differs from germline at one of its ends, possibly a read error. In nucleotides, the CDR3 is TGTGCCAGCAGCTTAGGTAGGGACAATCAGTCCCAGCATTTT. Translating gives CASSLGRDNQSQHF. The chain joins TRBV13 to TRBJ1-5; possibly TRBD1 for D (6 bases). CDR3 length: 14 residues. The germline V gene encodes CDR1 PRHDT and CDR2 FYEKMQ (reference sequence).

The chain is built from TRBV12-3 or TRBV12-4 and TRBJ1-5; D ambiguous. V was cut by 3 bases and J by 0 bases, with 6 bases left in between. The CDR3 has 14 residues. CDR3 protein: CASSFMDSNQPQHF. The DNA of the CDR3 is TGTGCCAGCAGTTTCATGGATAGCAATCAGCCCCAGCATTTT.

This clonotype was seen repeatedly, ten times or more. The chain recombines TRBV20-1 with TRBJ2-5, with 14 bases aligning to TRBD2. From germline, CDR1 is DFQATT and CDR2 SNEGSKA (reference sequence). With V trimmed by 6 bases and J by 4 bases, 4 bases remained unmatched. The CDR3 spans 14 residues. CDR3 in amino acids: CSARLAGGVETQYF. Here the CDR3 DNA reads TGCAGTGCCAGACTAGCGGGAGGGGTAGAGACCCAGTACTTC.

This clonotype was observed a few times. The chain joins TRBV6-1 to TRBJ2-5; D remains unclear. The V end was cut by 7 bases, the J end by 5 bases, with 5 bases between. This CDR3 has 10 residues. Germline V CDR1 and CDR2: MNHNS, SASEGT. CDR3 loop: CASKEETQYF. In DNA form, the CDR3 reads TGTGCCAGCAAGGAGGAGACCCAGTACTTC.

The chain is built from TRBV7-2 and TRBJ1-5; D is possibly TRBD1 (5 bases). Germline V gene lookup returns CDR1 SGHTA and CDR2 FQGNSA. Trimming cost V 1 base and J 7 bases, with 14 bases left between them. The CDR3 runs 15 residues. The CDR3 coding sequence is TGTGCCAGCAGCTTAGGGGGGAAATTGGGGCAGCCCCAGCATTTT. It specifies CASSLGGKLGQPQHF.